This T cell receptor beta chain was sequenced in a study of OX40 agonist ivuxolimab in advanced cancers. With autoimmune disease history or systemic immunosuppression, patients were excluded. Clones were read by immunoSEQ multiplex PCR, and TCRdb kept only the in-frame ones, dropping some. The data contain tens of thousands of clones, about 80% of them seen just once; the ten biggest clones take up approximately 7.3%. The CDR3 is made up of 12 amino acids. Per the germline V gene, CDR1 is SGDLS and CDR2 is YYNGEE. V shed 5 bases and J shed 0 bases, with 4 bases lying between them. The chain uses TRBV9 and TRBJ2-3; D gene uncertain. Sequenced here: CD4+ or CD8+ T cells sorted from blood, sampled in a trial of the OX40 agonist ivuxolimab. This TCR was sampled from an adult with an advanced solid tumor such as melanoma, head and neck, liver or kidney cancer. CDR3 nucleotides: TGTGCCAGCAGGCCTAGCACAGATACGCAGTATTTT. Protein: CASRPSTDTQYF.